A selection of T cell receptor beta chains follows, all from one sample in a study of T cell responses to AZD1222 COVID-19 vaccine. Profiling relied on immunoSEQ multiplex PCR, and the TCRdb table lists in-frame clones only, not all of them. The sample comprises 200,000 to 300,000 clones, 80% to 95% of which are singletons, and about 0.5% rests with the top ten. Sequencing was performed on peripheral blood, taken on day 0 of AZD1222 vaccination. These receptors originate from an adult in good health. Both conserved end residues are part of each CDR3. D genes are given only for firm matches. Expanded clones are given a class, and other clones once, few, many or no size at all.

size	V	J	D	DNA	CDR3
-	TRBV5-1	TRBJ1-1	-	TGCGCCAGCAGCTTGGCGGGCACGAACACTGAAGCTTTCTTT	CASSLAGTNTEAFF
-	TRBV6-8	TRBJ1-3	TRBD1	TGTGCCAGCACAAAACTAAGCGGACAGGGGACTGGAAACACCATATATTTT	CASTKLSGQGTGNTIYF
-	TRBV7-2	TRBJ2-1	TRBD2	TGTGCCAGCAGCTACCTAGCGGGAGCAAGGAATGAGCAGTTCTTC	CASSYLAGARNEQFF
-	TRBV20-1	TRBJ1-1	-	TGCAGTGCTAGTCGGGGGAACACTGAAGCTTTCTTT	CSASRGNTEAFF
-	TRBV28	TRBJ1-5	-	TGTGCCAGCAACCTCTGGAGGATTCGAAATCAGCCCCAGCATTTT	CASNLWRIRNQPQHF
-	TRBV5-5	TRBJ2-1	TRBD1	TGTGCCAGCAGCTTTCTGGACAGGGGGGGTCCGTTCTTC	CASSFLDRGGPFF
-	TRBV6-5	TRBJ1-4	-	TGTGCCAGCAGATCCAATTTCCCCTTAGCCGAAAAACTGTTTTTT	CASRSNFPLAEKLFF
once	TRBV27	TRBJ2-7	TRBD1	TGTGCCAGCAGTTTAGTGGGACAGGGAGGATCCTACGAGCAGTACTTC	CASSLVGQGGSYEQYF
-	TRBV11-2	TRBJ2-1	-	TGTGCCAGCAGCTTAGTTAGGGGGTCCTACAATGAGCAGTTCTTC	CASSLVRGSYNEQFF
-	TRBV18	TRBJ2-7	-	TGTGCCAGCTCACCACCGCCTCCTTACGAGCAGTACTTC	CASSPPPPYEQYF
-	TRBV7-9	TRBJ2-2	-	TGTGCCAGCAGCATTAACACCGGGGAGCTGTTTTTT	CASSINTGELFF
-	TRBV28	TRBJ1-2	-	TGTGCCAGCAGCTACGTGGATTCTAACTATGGCTACACCTTC	CASSYVDSNYGYTF
-	TRBV7-9	TRBJ2-7	-	TGTGCCAGCACCGGGGACAAGAGCTCCTACGAGCAGTACTTC	CASTGDKSSYEQYF
-	TRBV19	TRBJ1-2	-	TGTGCCAGTAGTATCGACCATGGCGGTTATGGCTACACCTTC	CASSIDHGGYGYTF
once	TRBV7-6	TRBJ1-5	TRBD1	TGTGCCAGCAGCTTAGGGGGACAGTATAGCAATCAGCCCCAGCATTTT	CASSLGGQYSNQPQHF
-	TRBV5-8	TRBJ2-5	-	TGTGCCAGGCCAACCCCCCCAGGAGAGGGCGAAGAGACCCAGTACTTC	CARPTPPGEGEETQYF
-	TRBV7-6	TRBJ2-1	TRBD1	TGTGCCAGCAGCCAAGCCAGCCCCGGGACAGGGGCCTACAATGAGCAGTTCTTC	CASSQASPGTGAYNEQFF
once	TRBV12-1	TRBJ2-7	-	TGTGCCAGCAGTTCTACTCCGATTTCGAGAATCATAACCTACGAGCAGTACTTC	CASSSTPISRIITYEQYF
-	TRBV5-4	TRBJ1-1	TRBD1	TGTGCCAGCAGCATGGGACAGGCAAACACTGAAGCTTTCTTT	CASSMGQANTEAFF
-	TRBV11-2	TRBJ2-1	TRBD2	TGTGCCACCAGGGACGGGGGGGGCTCCTACAATGAGCAGTTCTTC	CATRDGGGSYNEQFF
once	TRBV15	TRBJ1-5	-	TGTGCCACCAGCAGGGACGGGGATCAGCCCCAGCATTTT	CATSRDGDQPQHF
-	TRBV28	TRBJ1-1	TRBD1	TGTGCCAGCAGTTTCTCCCTTGGACAGGCTTACACTGAAGCTTTCTTT	CASSFSLGQAYTEAFF
-	TRBV19	TRBJ2-1	TRBD2	TGTGCCAGCTCTAATCGGACTAGAACCGATGAGCAGTTCTTC	CASSNRTRTDEQFF
-	TRBV29-1	TRBJ1-2	-	TGCAGCGTTGGGGGGGGCTATGGCTACACCTTC	CSVGGGYGYTF
-	TRBV10-1	TRBJ2-6	-	TGCGCCAGCTACTTGTTTGGGGGGACGAGCTCTGGGGCCAACGTCCTGACTTTC	CASYLFGGTSSGANVLTF
-	TRBV28	TRBJ1-1	TRBD1	TGTGCCAGCAGGGAACAGGGGGGTTTGTGGGAAGCTTTCTTT	CASREQGGLWEAFF
-	TRBV5-1	TRBJ2-1	-	TGCGCCAGCAGCTTGGAGCCCGGGCTCGGTGAGCAGTTCTTC	CASSLEPGLGEQFF
-	TRBV27	TRBJ2-3	TRBD2	TGTGCCAGCAGTAAGACTAGCGGGGGGGCAAGAGGAGATACGCAGTATTTT	CASSKTSGGARGDTQYF
-	TRBV9	TRBJ2-2	TRBD2	TGTGCCAGCAGCCCTCGACTAGCCCGACGATTGAACACCGGGGAGCTGTTTTTT	CASSPRLARRLNTGELFF
-	TRBV2	TRBJ2-1	TRBD2	TGTGCCAGCAGTGAAGGGACTAGCGGGGGGAATGAGCAGTTCTTC	CASSEGTSGGNEQFF
-	TRBV7-8	TRBJ2-2	-	TGTGCCAGCAGCTTAGGGACAGTGGGCCCCGGGGAGCTGTTTTTT	CASSLGTVGPGELFF
-	TRBV19	TRBJ2-1	-	TGTGCCAGTAGTACCCGCAAACCGGATAGTGGGACATCTTTCGGGGAGCAGTTCTTC	CASSTRKPDSGTSFGEQFF
-	TRBV4-2	TRBJ2-1	-	TGTGCCAGCAGCCAAGAAGTGGACCCACACAATGAGCAGTTCTTC	CASSQEVDPHNEQFF
-	TRBV7-2	TRBJ1-5	-	TGTGCCAGCAGCTTAGGCAGGGCTGAACCCCAGCATTTT	CASSLGRAEPQHF
once	TRBV12-3/TRBV12-4	TRBJ2-7	-	TGTGCCAGCGGATCGCAGGCCTACGAGCAGTACTTC	CASGSQAYEQYF
-	TRBV10-3	TRBJ2-2	TRBD2	TGTGCCACCTTTGGCGGGGGGCCCGGGGAGCTGTTTTTT	CATFGGGPGELFF
few	TRBV11-2	TRBJ1-6	-	TGTGCCAGCAGCTTAGAGCCAGGGGCATCGTCACCCCTCCACTTT	CASSLEPGASSPLHF
-	TRBV5-4	TRBJ2-1	TRBD2	TGTGCCAGCAGCTTATCGACGGCTAGCGGGTACAATGAGCAGTTCTTC	CASSLSTASGYNEQFF
-	TRBV5-4	TRBJ1-1	-	TGTGCCAGCAGCCAGAGGGGGAGCCTGAACACTGAAGCTTTCTTT	CASSQRGSLNTEAFF
-	TRBV28	TRBJ1-2	TRBD1	TGTGCCAGCAGTTCCGGACAGGGGGATAGGGGCTACACCTTC	CASSSGQGDRGYTF
-	TRBV5-1	TRBJ1-2	TRBD1	TGCGCCAGCAGCTCTGGACAGGGGGTTTGGGACTATGGCTACACCTTC	CASSSGQGVWDYGYTF
-	TRBV10-3	TRBJ2-7	-	TGTGCCATCAGGGGCAGTACCTCCTACGAGCAGTACTTC	CAIRGSTSYEQYF
-	TRBV5-1	TRBJ2-2	-	TGCGCCAGCAGCTTGGCTCTAGCGAGTACCGGGGAGCTGTTTTTT	CASSLALASTGELFF
-	TRBV12-3/TRBV12-4	TRBJ1-2	-	TGTGCCAGCAGGATTGGGGGCCGAGGCTACACCTTC	CASRIGGRGYTF
once	TRBV7-9	TRBJ2-4	-	TGTGCCAGCGGGGGGGCGGCCAAAAACATTCAGTACTTC	CASGGAAKNIQYF
-	TRBV7-9	TRBJ1-2	TRBD1	TGTGCCAGCAGCTTAGTTCTGGGGACAGGGAACGGCTACACCTTC	CASSLVLGTGNGYTF
-	TRBV10-2	TRBJ1-1	-	TGCGCCAGCTCAAGACCGGAAAGGGCTGAAGCTTTCTTT	CASSRPERAEAFF
-	TRBV18	TRBJ2-3	TRBD2	TGTGCCAGCTCAGGACTAGCGGGGGGGCAAGATACGCAGTATTTT	CASSGLAGGQDTQYF
-	TRBV12-5	TRBJ2-3	-	TGTGCTAGTGCCCCGGACCCTATCACAGATACGCAGTATTTT	CASAPDPITDTQYF
once	TRBV4-2	TRBJ2-6	TRBD1	TGTGCCAGCAGCCAAGGGGACAGAGCCAACGTCCTGACTTTC	CASSQGDRANVLTF
once	TRBV10-3	TRBJ1-1	-	TGTGCCATCAGTTCTACAGGGTTGAACACTGAAGCTTTCTTT	CAISSTGLNTEAFF
-	TRBV5-1	TRBJ2-3	TRBD1	TGCGCCAGCAGCTTGGGTGGACAGGGCTCAGATACGCAGTATTTT	CASSLGGQGSDTQYF
-	TRBV7-9	TRBJ2-7	-	TGTGCCAGCAGCTTACACAGTTCCTACGAGCAGTACTTC	CASSLHSSYEQYF
-	TRBV7-9	TRBJ1-1	-	TGTGCCAGCAGCCTACTTTATGGTGCGGACACTGAAGCTTTCTTT	CASSLLYGADTEAFF
-	TRBV28	TRBJ1-5	-	TGTGCCAGCAGTTTTCTAGATCAGCCCCAGCATTTT	CASSFLDQPQHF
-	TRBV14	TRBJ2-1	-	TGTGCCAGCAGCCATGGGGGGCCCACACATGAGCAGTTCTTC	CASSHGGPTHEQFF
once	TRBV2	TRBJ1-2	-	TGTGCCAGCAGTGATAGGGGAGGAATTAACTATGGCTACACCTTC	CASSDRGGINYGYTF